This TCR beta chain was identified in a study of cytomegalovirus exposure and HLA in healthy donors. About the study: In an early release, HLA-typed donors contributed tens of millions of unique TCR sequences.

The study ran its PCR with 60 Vbeta and 13 Jbeta primers. In the source study's methods: A later analysis tallied 75 million to 80 million unique TCR beta chains, 9 million to 12 million of them shared. Generated by immunoSEQ multiplex PCR, the TCRdb table keeps only in-frame clones and is missing some. V and J calls and clone size are as listed in that table; D and trimming were resolved from the DNA. The sample yields approximately 130,000 clones, 83% seen once. Germline CDR1 and CDR2: MGHRA and YSYEKL. This CDR3 is built from 13 residues. Trimming cost V 1 base and J 10 bases, with 11 bases left between them. The study, taken as a whole, reports: Most CMV-associated TCR beta chains were later found to appear HLA-restricted.

This clone turned up a few times. Its matching antigen is unknown. The sequencing sample was made of PBMCs. The TCR sequence derives from a man aged 35-49 years in good health and CMV-seronegative. The V and J genes are TRBV4-1 and TRBJ1-5, with a possible D match to TRBD1 (5 bases). This CDR3 reads CASSQGGWSPQHF. The CDR3 nucleotides are TGCGCCAGCAGCCAAGGGGGCTGGAGTCCCCAGCATTTT.